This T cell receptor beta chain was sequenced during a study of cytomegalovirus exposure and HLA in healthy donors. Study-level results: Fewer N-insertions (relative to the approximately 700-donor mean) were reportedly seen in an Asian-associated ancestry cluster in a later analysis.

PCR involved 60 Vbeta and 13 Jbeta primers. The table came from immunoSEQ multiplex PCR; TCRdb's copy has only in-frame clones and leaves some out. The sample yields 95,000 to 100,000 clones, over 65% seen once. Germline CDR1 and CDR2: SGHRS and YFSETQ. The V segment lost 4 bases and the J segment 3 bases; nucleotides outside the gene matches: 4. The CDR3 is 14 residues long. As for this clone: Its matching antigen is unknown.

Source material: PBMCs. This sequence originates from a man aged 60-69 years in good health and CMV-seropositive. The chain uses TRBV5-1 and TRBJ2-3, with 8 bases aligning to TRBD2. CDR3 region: CASSPGGNTDTQYF. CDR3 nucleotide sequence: TGCGCCAGCAGCCCGGGAGGGAATACAGATACGCAGTATTTT.